Shown below are 16 T cell receptor beta chains from a single sample sequenced in a study of blood T cell repertoires in COVID-19. The protocol was immunoSEQ multiplex PCR, while the TCRdb copy is restricted to in-frame clones and leaves out a portion. The sample holds over 200,000 clones, roughly nine tenths seen once. The sample consisted of PBMCs or T cells enriched from blood (not recorded which). All receptors derive from a woman in her fifties or sixties in a cohort exposed to, infected with or recovered from COVID-19 (not recorded which).

V and J are TRBV7-2 and TRBJ1-6; D is possibly TRBD1 (6 bases). Germline V gene data show CDR1 as SGHTA and CDR2 as FQGNSA. CDR3 size: 13 residues. The V and J ends lost 4 bases and 13 bases respectively, with 14 bases between them. The CDR3 nucleotides are TGTGCCAGCAGCTGGGACACTTATAACCCCCTCCACTTT. Its translation is CASSWDTYNPLHF.

J is TRBJ1-2 and V is TRBV19; a weak D match, TRBD1 (5 bases). This CDR3 contains 14 residues. V was cut by 4 bases and J by 8 bases, with 17 bases left in between. Germline V gene data show CDR1 as LNHDA and CDR2 as SQIVND (reference sequence). DNA of the CDR3: TGTGCCAGTAGTACAGGGACTTTCACGGAAGGCTACACCTTC. This gives the protein CASSTGTFTEGYTF.

This clone was observed once. The chain uses TRBV3-1 (or the pseudogene TRBV3-2) and TRBJ2-3; 8 bases line up with TRBD2. This CDR3 is built from 16 residues. The ends lost 1 base at V and 4 bases at J; junction bases unmatched: 7. Per germline, CDR1 LGHDT and CDR2 YNNKEL (reference sequence). The CDR3 spells CASSQVSGGGADTQYF. As DNA, the CDR3 is TGTGCCAGCAGCCAAGTTTCGGGGGGGGGCGCAGATACGCAGTATTTT.

The V call is TRBV12-5, the J call TRBJ2-1; 9 bases are a match to TRBD2. The germline gives CDR1 LGHNT, CDR2 FRNRAP. The CDR3 is 15 amino acids. V dropped 1 base and J dropped 5; count of bases not matched to a gene: 3. The CDR3 DNA reads TGTGCTAGTGGTTTGGGACTAGCGGTAAACAATGAGCAGTTCTTC. It encodes CASGLGLAVNNEQFF.

The chain couples TRBV7-2 to TRBJ1-5; D perhaps matches TRBD1 (5 bases). Germline-derived CDR1 and CDR2 are SGHTA and FQGNSA. This CDR3 has 13 amino acids. V lost 4 bases and J 6 bases, leaving 10 bases between the germline ends. Here the CDR3 reads CASSYQGFQPQHF. CDR3 DNA: TGTGCCAGCAGCTATCAGGGTTTTCAGCCCCAGCATTTT.

This chain uses TRBV9 with TRBJ2-3; D might be TRBD1 (5 bases). Trimming took 0 bases from V and 1 from J, leaving 12 bases between them. Germline V lookup: CDR1 SGDLS, CDR2 YYNGEE. The CDR3 has 16 residues. CDR3 in DNA: TGTGCCAGCAGCGTAGTCACAGGTATTGGCACAGATACGCAGTATTTT. Translating it yields CASSVVTGIGTDTQYF.

J is TRBJ2-3 and V is TRBV4-3, with TRBD2 identical over 12 bases. There are 16 residues in the CDR3. The V gene end was trimmed by 3 bases and the J gene end by 4 bases; junction bases not matched to a gene: 5. Germline loops: CDR1 LGHNA, CDR2 YSLEER. CDR3 coding DNA: TGCGCCAGCAGCCATACGACTAGCGGGGGATCAGATACGCAGTATTTT. Its translation is CASSHTTSGGSDTQYF.

There are a few counts of this clone. The chain has TRBV4-3 and TRBJ1-2, with no clear D. The length of the CDR3 is 15 residues. The germline V gene has CDR1 LGHNA and CDR2 YSLEER. Trimming pared 0 bases from V and 2 bases from J, leaving 10 bases between. The CDR3 nucleotides read TGCGCCAGCAGCCAAGAGAGGTACCCAAACTATGGCTACACCTTC. Its translation: CASSQERYPNYGYTF.

The chain carries TRBV6-5 and TRBJ2-3; D may be TRBD1 (6 bases). This CDR3 region has 15 residues. Germline CDR1 reads MNHEY; CDR2 reads SVGAGI. V was pared by 2 bases and J by 4 bases, with 13 bases between. CDR3 nucleotide sequence: TGTGCCAGCAGTTACGGGAACAGGGTCCCAGATACGCAGTATTTT. Protein product: CASSYGNRVPDTQYF.

V usage is TRBV7-9 and J usage is TRBJ1-2, with TRBD1 matching over 8 bases. V lost 5 bases to trimming and J lost 4 bases; unmatched junction nucleotides: 9. This CDR3 is 15 amino acids long. CDR1 SEHNR and CDR2 FQNEAQ come from the germline V gene (reference sequence). The CDR3 here is CASSPRTGKSYGYTF. The CDR3, as DNA: TGTGCCAGCAGCCCTAGGACAGGGAAGAGCTATGGCTACACCTTC.

The chain uses TRBV6-5 and TRBJ1-2; 10 positions agree with TRBD1. Germline lookup yields CDR1 MNHEY and CDR2 SVGAGI. This CDR3 has 15 amino acids. V lost 5 bases, J lost 5 bases, and 8 bases stayed unmatched. The CDR3 bases are TGTGCCAGCAGTATAAGACAGGGGGCTTTTTATGGCTACACCTTC. It is translated as CASSIRQGAFYGYTF.

The chain is built from TRBV5-1 and TRBJ2-1; TRBD1 agrees at 8 bases. The CDR3 covers 15 residues. After removal of 6 bases from V and 9 bases from J, the junction contained 14 bases not matched to a gene. CDR1 is SGHRS and CDR2 is YFSETQ in the germline V gene. Here the CDR3 reads CASTSVGQGAAEQFF. DNA for the CDR3: TGCGCCAGCACGTCCGTCGGACAGGGAGCCGCTGAGCAGTTCTTC.

This chain connects TRBV19 to TRBJ1-5; 12 bases are shared with TRBD1. V lost 6 bases to trimming and J lost 7 bases; unmatched junction nucleotides: 4. From germline, CDR1 is LNHDA and CDR2 SQIVND (reference sequence). This CDR3 is 14 amino acids long. The CDR3 DNA follows: TGTGCCAGTAGCGGGACAGGGGGCAGGCAGCCCCAGCATTTT. Translated, it gives CASSGTGGRQPQHF.

As regards this clone: Other DNA sequences in this specimen translate into the identical CDR3. The chain employs TRBV6-2 or TRBV6-3 and TRBJ1-3; no definite D call. V was trimmed by 5 bases and J by 4 bases, leaving 3 bases between them. The CDR3 runs 11 residues. The germline gives CDR1 MNHEY, CDR2 SVGEGT. CDR3 loop: CASSQGNTIYF. CDR3 bases: TGTGCCAGCAGTCAGGGAAACACCATATATTTT.

This chain uses TRBV9 with TRBJ2-3; TRBD1 agrees at 7 bases. Unmatched junction bases numbered 5, after V lost 0 bases and J lost 1 base. CDR1 SGDLS and CDR2 YYNGEE come from the germline V gene. The CDR3 contains 16 residues. This CDR3 is CASSVDRGEGTDTQYF. CDR3 coding DNA: TGTGCCAGCAGCGTAGACAGGGGCGAGGGCACAGATACGCAGTATTTT.

Note on this clone: Other nucleotide sequences in the sample specify the same CDR3. V usage is TRBV18 and J usage is TRBJ2-3; D unclear. V was pared by 3 bases and J by 1 base, with 5 bases between. The CDR3 extends over 13 amino acids. Per the germline V gene, CDR1 is KGHSH and CDR2 is LQKENI. The CDR3 sequence: CASSPPGTDTQYF. The CDR3 bases are TGTGCCAGCTCACCCCCCGGCACAGATACGCAGTATTTT.